This T cell receptor (beta chain) derives from a study of cytomegalovirus exposure and HLA in healthy donors. PCR amplification relied on 60 Vbeta primers (plus 13 Jbeta primers). Only in-frame clones appear in the TCRdb table, and some are missing; sequencing was by immunoSEQ multiplex PCR. The table has under 150,000 clones, approximately 90% seen once; the top ten hold approximately 4.7%. Whole-study results and caveats: TCR beta chain V- and J-gene trimming was linked, in a later analysis, to a missense variant in DCLRE1C.

The ends were cut back, 3 bases at V and 4 bases at J, with 12 bases in the middle. Per germline, CDR1 GTSNPN and CDR2 SVGIG (reference sequence). The CDR3 spans 13 residues. Concerning this clone itself: Antigen: not known.

The sequence came from a young woman in good health and CMV-seronegative. The chain joins TRBV30 to TRBJ1-1, with D perhaps TRBD1 (5 bases). Sequences were obtained from PBMCs. CDR3 in amino acids: CAWSEDRFTEAFF. The DNA for the CDR3 is TGTGCCTGGAGCGAAGACAGATTCACTGAAGCTTTCTTT. The entire variable domain, with the rest obtained from reference TRBV30 and TRBJ1-1, is as follows: SQTIHQWPATLVQPVGSPLSLECTVEGTSNPNLYWYRQAAGRGLQLLFYSVGIGQISSEVPQNLSASRPQDRQFILSSKKLLLSDSGFYLCAWSEDRFTEAFFGQGTRLTVV.